The following is a T cell receptor (beta chain) sequence with its context. Its antigen is currently unknown. The record originates from a study of T-cell reconstitution after alpha-beta-depleted transplantation in children. Notes on the study in general: Several hundred expanded graft clones reportedly gave rise to the alpha-beta T cells present about two months after transplant. Surviving recipient T cells and thymic progenitors produced the high day-60 TCRbeta diversity seen in some patients. A year had passed since transplant, and T-cell counts and diversity by then came mostly from newly produced T cells.

As it was prepared, the TCRbeta library received unique molecular identifiers. TCRdb reanalysed the PCR reads using MiXCR and keeps one entry per CDR3 protein. The sample lists hundreds of thousands of distinct CDR3 sequences, about 26% occurring once. The CDR3 spans 11 residues. Per germline, CDR1 MNHEY and CDR2 SMNVEV (reference sequence). The germline V and J ends were trimmed by 8 bases and 6 bases, with 9 bases remaining between them. This specimen consisted of PBMCs, obtained before TCRalphabeta/CD19-depleted stem cell transplant. The source of this sequence is a girl aged 2-10 years with Fanconi anemia, due to receive a stem cell transplant. The chain links TRBV27 to TRBJ2-3; no clear D gene. The CDR3 DNA sequence: TGTGCCAGCGGGCTGGTGGATACGCAGTATTTT. Its translation: CASGLVDTQYF.